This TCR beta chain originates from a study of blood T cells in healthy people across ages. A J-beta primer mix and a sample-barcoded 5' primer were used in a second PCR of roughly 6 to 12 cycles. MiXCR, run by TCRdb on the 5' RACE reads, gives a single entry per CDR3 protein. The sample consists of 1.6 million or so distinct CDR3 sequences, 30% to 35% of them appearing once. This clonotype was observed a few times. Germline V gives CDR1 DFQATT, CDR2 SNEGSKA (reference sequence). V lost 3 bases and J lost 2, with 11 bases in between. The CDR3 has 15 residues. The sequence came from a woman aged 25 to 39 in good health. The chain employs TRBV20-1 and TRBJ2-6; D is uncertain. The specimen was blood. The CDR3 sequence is CSASPLAAGANVLTF. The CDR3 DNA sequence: TGCAGTGCTAGTCCTTTGGCCGCTGGGGCCAACGTCCTGACTTTC.